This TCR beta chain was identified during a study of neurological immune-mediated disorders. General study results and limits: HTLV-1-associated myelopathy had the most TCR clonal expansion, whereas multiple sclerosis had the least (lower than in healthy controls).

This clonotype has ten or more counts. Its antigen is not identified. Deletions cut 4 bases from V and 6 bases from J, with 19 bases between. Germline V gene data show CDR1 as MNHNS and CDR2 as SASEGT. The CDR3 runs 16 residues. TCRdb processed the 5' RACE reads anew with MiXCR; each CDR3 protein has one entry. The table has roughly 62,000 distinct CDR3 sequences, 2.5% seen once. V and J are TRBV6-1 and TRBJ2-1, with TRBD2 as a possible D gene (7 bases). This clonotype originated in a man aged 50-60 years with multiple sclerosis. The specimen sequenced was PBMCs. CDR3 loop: CASSVRTAGEGNEQFF. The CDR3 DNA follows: TGTGCCAGCAGTGTGCGGACGGCAGGGGAGGGCAATGAGCAGTTCTTC.